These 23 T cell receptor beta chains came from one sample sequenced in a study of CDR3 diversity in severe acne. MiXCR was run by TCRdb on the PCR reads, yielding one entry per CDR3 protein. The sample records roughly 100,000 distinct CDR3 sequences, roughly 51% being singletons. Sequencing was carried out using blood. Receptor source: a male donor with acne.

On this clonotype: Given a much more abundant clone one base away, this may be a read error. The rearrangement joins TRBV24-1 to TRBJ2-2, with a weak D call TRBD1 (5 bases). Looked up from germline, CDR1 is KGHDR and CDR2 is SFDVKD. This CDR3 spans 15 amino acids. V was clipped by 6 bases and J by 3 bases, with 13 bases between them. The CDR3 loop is CATSPLGRHTGELFF. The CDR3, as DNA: TGTGCCACCAGTCCCCTGGGGCGGCACACCGGGGAGCTGTTTTTT.

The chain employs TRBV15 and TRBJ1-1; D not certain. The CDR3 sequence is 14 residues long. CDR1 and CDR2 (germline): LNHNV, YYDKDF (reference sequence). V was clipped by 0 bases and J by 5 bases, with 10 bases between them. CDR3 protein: CATSRDTRETEAFF. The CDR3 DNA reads TGTGCCACCAGCAGAGATACTCGGGAGACTGAAGCTTTCTTT.

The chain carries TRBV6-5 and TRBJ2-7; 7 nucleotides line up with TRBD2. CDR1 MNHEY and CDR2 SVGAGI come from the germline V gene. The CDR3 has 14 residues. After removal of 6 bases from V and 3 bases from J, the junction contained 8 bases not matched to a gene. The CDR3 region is CASSDGTIIYEQYF. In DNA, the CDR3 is TGTGCCAGCAGCGATGGGACTATCATCTACGAGCAGTACTTC.

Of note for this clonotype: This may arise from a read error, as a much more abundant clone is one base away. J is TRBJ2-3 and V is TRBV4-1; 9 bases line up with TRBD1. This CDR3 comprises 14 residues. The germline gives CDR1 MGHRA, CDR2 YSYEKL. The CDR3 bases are TGCGCCAGCAGACGGACAGGGGTTTCAGATACGCGGTATTTT. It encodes CASRRTGVSDTRYF.

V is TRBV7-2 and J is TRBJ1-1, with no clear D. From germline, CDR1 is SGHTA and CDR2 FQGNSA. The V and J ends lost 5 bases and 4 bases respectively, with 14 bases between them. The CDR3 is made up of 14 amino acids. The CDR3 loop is CASSPASSRTEAFF. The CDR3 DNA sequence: TGTGCCAGCAGCCCAGCGTCGAGTCGCACTGAAGCTTTCTTT.

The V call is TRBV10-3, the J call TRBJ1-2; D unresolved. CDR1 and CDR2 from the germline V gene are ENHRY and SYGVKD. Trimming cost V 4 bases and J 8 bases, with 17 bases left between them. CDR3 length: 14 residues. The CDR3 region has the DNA TGTGCCATCAGTGTGTCCCTAAGTGGGTCCGGCTACACCTTC. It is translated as CAISVSLSGSGYTF.

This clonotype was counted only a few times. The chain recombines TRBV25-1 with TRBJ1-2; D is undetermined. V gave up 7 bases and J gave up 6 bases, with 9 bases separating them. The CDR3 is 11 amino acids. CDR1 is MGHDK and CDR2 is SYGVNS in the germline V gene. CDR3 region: CASTAGNGYTF. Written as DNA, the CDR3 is TGTGCCAGCACTGCGGGGAATGGCTACACCTTC.

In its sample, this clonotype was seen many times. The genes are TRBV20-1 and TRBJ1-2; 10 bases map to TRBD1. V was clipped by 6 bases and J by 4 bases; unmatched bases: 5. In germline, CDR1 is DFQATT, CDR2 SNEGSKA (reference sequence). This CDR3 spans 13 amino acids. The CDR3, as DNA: TGCAGTGCCGGGACAGGGGCGGGCTATGGCTACACCTTC. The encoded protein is CSAGTGAGYGYTF.

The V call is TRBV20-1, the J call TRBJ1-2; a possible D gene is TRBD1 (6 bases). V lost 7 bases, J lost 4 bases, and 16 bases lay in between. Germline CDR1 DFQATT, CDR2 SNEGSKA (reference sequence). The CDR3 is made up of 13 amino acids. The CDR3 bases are TGCAGTGGAATAACAGGGAAGAGCTATGGCTACACCTTC. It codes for CSGITGKSYGYTF.

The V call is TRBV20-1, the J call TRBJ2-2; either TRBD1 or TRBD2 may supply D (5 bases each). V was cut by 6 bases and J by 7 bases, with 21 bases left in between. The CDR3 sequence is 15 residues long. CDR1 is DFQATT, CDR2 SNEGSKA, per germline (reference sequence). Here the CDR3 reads CSARLVGAGSGELFF. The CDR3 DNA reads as TGCAGTGCCCGGCTTGTCGGGGCTGGTAGCGGGGAGCTGTTTTTT.

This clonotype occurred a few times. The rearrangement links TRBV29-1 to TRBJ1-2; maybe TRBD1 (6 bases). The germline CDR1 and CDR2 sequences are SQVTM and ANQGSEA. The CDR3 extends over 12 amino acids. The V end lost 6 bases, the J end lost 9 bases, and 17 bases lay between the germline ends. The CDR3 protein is CSVLDRFDSYTF. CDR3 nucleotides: TGCAGCGTCCTCGACAGGTTTGATAGCTACACCTTC.

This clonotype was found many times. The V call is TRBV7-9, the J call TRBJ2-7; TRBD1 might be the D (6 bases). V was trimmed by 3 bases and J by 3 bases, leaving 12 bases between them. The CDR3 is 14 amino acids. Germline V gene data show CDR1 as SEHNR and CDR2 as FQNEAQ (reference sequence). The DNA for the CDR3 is TGTGCCAGCAGCTTCGGAGGACAGTTCTACGAGCAGTACGTC. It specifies CASSFGGQFYEQYV.

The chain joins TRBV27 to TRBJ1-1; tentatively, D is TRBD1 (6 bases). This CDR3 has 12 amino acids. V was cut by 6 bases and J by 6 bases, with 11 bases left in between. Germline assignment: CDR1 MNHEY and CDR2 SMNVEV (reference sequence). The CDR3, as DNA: TGTGCCAGCAGAACAGGGAGCGCTGAAGCTTTCTTT. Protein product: CASRTGSAEAFF.

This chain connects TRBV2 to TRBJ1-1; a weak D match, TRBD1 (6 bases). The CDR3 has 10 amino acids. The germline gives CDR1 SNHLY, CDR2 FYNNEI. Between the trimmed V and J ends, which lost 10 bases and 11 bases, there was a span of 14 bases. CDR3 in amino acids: CATSNRAAFF. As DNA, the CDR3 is TGTGCCACCTCAAACAGGGCCGCTTTCTTT.

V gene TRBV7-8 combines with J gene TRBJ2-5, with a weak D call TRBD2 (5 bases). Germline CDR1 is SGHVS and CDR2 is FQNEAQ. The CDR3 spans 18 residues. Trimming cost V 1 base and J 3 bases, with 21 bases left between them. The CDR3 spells CASSLVRGPRLGEETQYF. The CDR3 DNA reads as TGTGCCAGCAGCTTAGTGCGTGGGCCAAGACTCGGGGAAGAGACCCAGTACTTC.

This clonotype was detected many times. The CDR3 DNA follows: TGTGCCAGCTTAGCTTCGGGGTCCTACGAGCAGTACTTC. Protein product: CASLASGSYEQYF. This rearrangement joins TRBV7-3 to TRBJ2-7; tentative D call: TRBD2 (5 bases). In germline, CDR1 is SGHTA, CDR2 FQGTGA. The CDR3 is made up of 13 amino acids. The germline V and J ends were trimmed by 8 bases and 1 base, with 12 bases remaining between them.

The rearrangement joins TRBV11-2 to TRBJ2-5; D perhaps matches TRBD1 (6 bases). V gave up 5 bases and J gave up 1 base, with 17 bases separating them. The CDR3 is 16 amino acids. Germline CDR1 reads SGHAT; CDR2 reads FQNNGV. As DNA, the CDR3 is TGTGCCAGCAGCCAAGGGGGTTTTGGTGCCCAAGAGACCCAGTACTTC. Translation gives CASSQGGFGAQETQYF.

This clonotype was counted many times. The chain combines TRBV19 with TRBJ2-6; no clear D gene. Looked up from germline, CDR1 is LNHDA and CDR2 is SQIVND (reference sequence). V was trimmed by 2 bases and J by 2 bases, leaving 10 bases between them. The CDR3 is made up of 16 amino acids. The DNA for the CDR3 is TGTGCCAGTAGTATAAGGGCCCGGGCTGGGGCCAACGTCCTGACTTTC. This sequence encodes CASSIRARAGANVLTF.

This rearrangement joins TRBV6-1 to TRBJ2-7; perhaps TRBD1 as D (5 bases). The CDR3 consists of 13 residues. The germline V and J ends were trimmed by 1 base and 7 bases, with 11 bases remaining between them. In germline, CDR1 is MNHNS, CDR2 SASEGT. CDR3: CASSEVPWTEQYF. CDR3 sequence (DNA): TGTGCCAGCAGTGAAGTCCCCTGGACAGAGCAGTACTTC.

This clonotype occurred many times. The CDR3 region has the DNA TGCGCCAGCAGCTTGACGGCGACAACCCAGTACTTC. Translation: CASSLTATTQYF. The V call is TRBV5-1, the J call TRBJ2-5; the D is unclear. The germline V gene encodes CDR1 SGHRS and CDR2 YFSETQ. The ends were cut back, 1 base at V and 8 bases at J, with 9 bases in the middle. This CDR3 spans 12 amino acids.

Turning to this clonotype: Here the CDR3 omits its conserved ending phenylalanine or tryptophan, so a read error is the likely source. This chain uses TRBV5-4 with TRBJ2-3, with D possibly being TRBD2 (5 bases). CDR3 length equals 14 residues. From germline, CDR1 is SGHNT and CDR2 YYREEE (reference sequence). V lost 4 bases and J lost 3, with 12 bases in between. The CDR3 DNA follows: TGTGCCAGCAGCCGACGGGGTGGAACAGATACGCAGTATTCT. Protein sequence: CASSRRGGTDTQYS.

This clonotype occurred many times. CDR3 DNA sequence: TGTGCCAGCAGCTTGTCAACAGGGGGCACAGATACGCAGTATTTT. Protein sequence: CASSLSTGGTDTQYF. The chain is built from TRBV5-8 and TRBJ2-3; TRBD1 matches at 7 bases. The V and J ends lost 1 base and 1 base, in that order; junction bases with no gene match: 3. This CDR3 has 15 residues. Germline CDR1 and CDR2: SGHTS and YDEGEE.

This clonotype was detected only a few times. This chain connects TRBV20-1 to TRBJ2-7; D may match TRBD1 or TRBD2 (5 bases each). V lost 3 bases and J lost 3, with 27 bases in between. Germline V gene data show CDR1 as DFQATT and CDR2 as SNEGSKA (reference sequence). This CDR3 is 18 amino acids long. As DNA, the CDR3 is TGCAGTGCTAGGGATCTGGCGGGCCCGATAGGGGAAGGCTACGAGCAGTACTTC. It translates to CSARDLAGPIGEGYEQYF.